The T cell receptor (beta chain) under discussion was sequenced for a study of cytomegalovirus exposure and HLA in healthy donors. Study-wide points: A later analysis showed HLA-associated TCR beta chains outstripping equally common others in clonal expansion.

Use of 60 Vbeta and 13 Jbeta primers characterized the PCR. The protocol was immunoSEQ multiplex PCR, while the TCRdb copy is restricted to in-frame clones and leaves out a portion. Of under 200,000 clones listed, 75% to 90% are singletons. CDR1 and CDR2 (germline): SGHRS, YFSETQ. The CDR3 extends over 17 amino acids. Trimming removed 4 bases from V and 0 bases from J; junction bases left unmatched: 5. Note on this clone: Its target is unknown.

Input material: PBMCs. The source of this sequence is a man younger than 35 in good health and CMV-seropositive. The chain uses TRBV5-1 and TRBJ2-3, with 13 nucleotides matching TRBD2. For the CDR3, the DNA is TGCGCCAGCAGCAAGGGACTAGCGGGGACTAGCACAGATACGCAGTATTTT. Protein sequence: CASSKGLAGTSTDTQYF.